This T cell receptor (beta chain) was captured in a study of post-analysis software for immune sequencing data. For the study at large: Relapsing-remitting, secondary progressive and progressive-relapsing forms made up the multiple sclerosis disease courses. Overall study results and limits: Included in a set of a few TRBV segments more frequent in patients than controls were TRBV5-6, TRBV5-1 and TRBV20-1.

Included in the TCR beta cDNA libraries were unique molecular identifiers. A single record per CDR3 protein comes from TCRdb applying MiXCR to the PCR reads. The table lists 750,000 to 950,000 distinct CDR3 sequences, 40% to 55% of them singletons. This CDR3 spans 17 amino acids. Unmatched junction bases numbered 7, after V lost 0 bases and J lost 0 bases. Per the germline V gene, CDR1 is DFQATT and CDR2 is SNEGSKA (reference sequence). About this clonotype: The antigen is unknown.

This chain uses TRBV20-1 with TRBJ1-1; 10 positions match TRBD1. The receptor comes from a girl aged 10-17 years with multiple sclerosis. Material for sequencing was blood. CDR3 nucleotide sequence: TGCAGTGCTAGAGACGCCCGGACAGGGGGAATGAACACTGAAGCTTTCTTT. This codes for CSARDARTGGMNTEAFF.